The entry below describes one TCR beta chain. Its target is not known. The assay was immunoSEQ multiplex PCR, and TCRdb's table has in-frame clones only and misses some. Of about 150,000 clones listed, about 92% are singletons. Germline V gene lookup returns CDR1 SGDLS and CDR2 YYNGEE. V was trimmed by 4 bases and J by 5 bases, leaving 21 bases between them. This CDR3 comprises 16 residues. This entry comes from a study of T cell responses to AZD1222 COVID-19 vaccine. Broader study findings: White British ancestry dominated among donors, who included more females, and clonal diversity was possibly underestimated. Samples come after the peak T cell response, not at day 14. Of spike-specific TCRs, nearly half reportedly target regions left unmutated in variants. With dominance at 160-218 and 743-854, vaccine-associated CD4 TCRs spanned spike.

Specimen: peripheral blood, collected on day 0 of AZD1222 vaccination. The source of this sequence is an adult in good health. This chain joins TRBV9 and TRBJ2-5; a possible D gene is TRBD2 (6 bases). CDR3 region: CASSPSSWGVAETQYF. The CDR3 DNA sequence: TGTGCCAGCAGCCCCTCCTCTTGGGGGGTCGCTGAGACCCAGTACTTC. Supplemented by reference TRBV9 and TRBJ2-5, the full variable domain reads DSGVTQTPKHLITATGQRVTLRCSPRSGDLSVYWYQQSLDQGLQFLIQYYNGEERAKGNILERFSAQQFPDLHSELNLSSLELGDSALYFCASSPSSWGVAETQYFGPGTRLLVL.